The source of this T cell receptor (beta chain) is a study of blood T cells in healthy people across ages (dated by TCRdb to about 2015). With regard to the full study: In model experiments, template switching captured about one uniquely barcoded TCR beta cDNA molecule for every two T cells. To track age-related changes in TCR beta repertoire diversity, the study relied on deep sequencing normalized with unique cDNA molecular identifiers. The donors were divided into four age groups: young (average around 16 years), middle-aged (about 39), aged (around 67) and long-lived (82). To avoid experimental bias, donors of different ages were distributed randomly across sequencing lanes. The study analyzed two additional independent replicas of 1 million unique cDNA reads from the same blood draw for two donors, one aged 18 to 29 and one aged 80 or older. General findings and caveats noted by the study authors: Since profiling was done on bulk unsorted PBMCs, naive and antigen-experienced compartments could not be conclusively compared. Compared with the aged group, more naive CD4+ T cells, fewer expanded clones and increased TCR diversity were shown by the long-lived group, suggesting age selection. Observed TCR beta diversity correlated strongly with the percentage of naive T cells measured by flow cytometry. As age increased, observed TCR beta diversity per million T cells dropped in a roughly linear way, and a significant reduction was already evident by age 40. Estimates of total diversity based on one million sequenced T cells were considered lower bounds and underestimates. The CMV infection status of donors was not known, potentially confounding age-related changes in expanded clonotypes.

The donors were 40 or so Caucasian individuals from Russia, aged roughly 6 to 90 years, who were systemically healthy. Each donor gave 8 to 10 milliliters of peripheral blood, drawn into EDTA-treated Vacutainer tubes. Ficoll-Paque density-gradient centrifugation was used to isolate PBMCs, with at least 6 million obtained per sample. Trizol reagent was used to extract total RNA from PBMCs, with at least 5 micrograms per sample. For every donor, flow cytometry on a PBMC aliquot measured the percentage of naive CD45RAhigh/CD27high T cells. At the junction V is shortened by 3 bases and J by 0 bases; bases outside the gene matches: 11. From the cysteine up to the phenylalanine, the CDR3 has a length of 16 residues. Only CDR3 DNA remains: 48 bases, in frame from the first base. For CDR1 and CDR2, the germline V gene (reference sequence) lists GTSNPN and SVGIG. The protocol used for the library was 5' RACE. The sample was run on an Illumina HiSeq 2500. A second PCR of 7 to 11 cycles was performed with a sample-barcoded 5' primer and a J-beta primer mix. A template-switch 5' adaptor carrying 12 random nucleotides introduced a unique molecular identifier onto each TCR beta cDNA molecule. Each sample yielded at least 2.5 million CDR3-containing paired-end reads. First-strand cDNA synthesis was performed from all RNA using the Mint cDNA synthesis kit, with priming by a TRBC-specific oligonucleotide. All cDNA was treated with uracil-DNA glycosylase and then went through a first 18-cycle PCR with the universal primers M1SS and BC2_uni_R. For the original study's pipeline: Normalization of each sample was performed by random selection of 1 million high-quality reads, each carrying a distinct molecular identifier. Reads sharing molecular identifiers were discarded rather than binned into consensus sequences. MiTCR, run with a Q25 quality threshold and the strictest error-elimination algorithm, handled CDR3 identification, clonotype clustering and error correction. A nonparametric unseen species model with Euler transformation was used to estimate lower-bound total TCR beta diversity. TCRdb reworked the public reads: Q25 trimming with fastp, MiXCR clone assembly, productive beta chains retained. Rows are unified per CDR3 protein, each entry keeping the most common DNA and genes. These V and J calls derive from TCRdb rather than the authors' analysis. In this sample the table shows some 1,500,000 distinct CDR3 sequences, about 45% of which occur a single time. The ten largest clones represent less than 5% of the sample.

Concerning this clonotype itself: It has no known antigen specificity. No quality values exist for individual bases; no much larger clone is one base distant.

The sequence joins TRBV30 to TRBJ2-7; the junction holds 7 bases that match TRBD2. This clonotype was sampled from a woman between 18 and 30 years old in good health. Sequencing was performed on blood. The CDR3 region has the sequence CAWRESLAVSSYEQYF. The sequenced DNA: TGTGCCTGGAGGGAATCTCTAGCGGTTAGCTCCTACGAGCAGTACTTC.